This T cell receptor (beta chain) was obtained from a study of OX40 agonist ivuxolimab in advanced cancers. Study in general: The eligibility criteria allowed prior anti-PD-1, anti-PD-L1 or anti-CTLA-4 therapy, and approximately 38% had some.

The method was immunoSEQ multiplex PCR; TCRdb's version includes in-frame clones alone and lacks a portion of them. The sample holds approximately 94,000 clones, 70% to 90% seen once. The CDR3 extends over 22 amino acids. Trimming at V came to 1 base and at J to 4 bases, leaving 22 bases not matched to a gene. Looked up from germline, CDR1 is GTSNPN and CDR2 is SVGIG (reference sequence). Sequenced here: CD4+ or CD8+ T cells sorted from blood, sampled in a trial of the OX40 agonist ivuxolimab. This clonotype was obtained from an adult with an advanced solid tumor such as melanoma, head and neck, liver or kidney cancer. The V and J genes are TRBV30 and TRBJ2-3; 14 bases agree with TRBD2. The CDR3 is CAWSGSTGRLTSGRARSDTQYF. DNA of the CDR3: TGTGCCTGGAGTGGATCGACAGGGAGGCTGACTAGCGGGAGGGCCCGTTCAGATACGCAGTATTTT.